These 24 T cell receptor beta chains came from one sample sequenced in a study of early T cells in non-severe SARS-CoV-2 infection. One entry per CDR3 protein, called by TCRdb with MiXCR from the 5' RACE reads. This sample has 75,000 to 100,000 distinct CDR3 sequences; approximately 15% occur once, and the top ten carry over 0.95%. The sequencing sample was made of whole blood. The receptors were sampled from an adult who was a healthcare worker with PCR-confirmed SARS-CoV-2 infection or an uninfected control (not recorded which).

V is TRBV10-1 and J is TRBJ2-1; a weak D match, TRBD2 (6 bases). This CDR3 contains 17 residues. The V and J ends lost 0 bases and 10 bases respectively, with 22 bases between them. Germline CDR1 is WNHNN and CDR2 is SYGVQD (reference sequence). CDR3 region: CASSESGGTPNYAEQFF. In nucleotides, the CDR3 is TGCGCCAGCAGTGAGTCAGGTGGGACTCCCAATTACGCGGAGCAGTTCTTC.

This clonotype was seen many times. V gene TRBV2 combines with J gene TRBJ2-1, with D possibly TRBD2 on 5 matching bases. Germline loops: CDR1 SNHLY, CDR2 FYNNEI. Between the trimmed V and J ends, which lost 4 bases and 0 bases, there was a span of 16 bases. The CDR3 has 17 residues. CDR3 loop: CASSVLREGHSYNEQFF. CDR3 DNA: TGTGCCAGCAGTGTCCTACGTGAGGGTCACTCCTACAATGAGCAGTTCTTC.

This rearrangement joins TRBV6-2 or TRBV6-3 to TRBJ1-5; 10 bases are a match to TRBD1. Germline CDR1 is MNHEY and CDR2 is SVGEGT. The CDR3 is 16 residues long. J was trimmed by 6 bases and V by 1 base; bases with no gene match: 6. The CDR3 nucleotides are TGTGCCAGCAGTTACTGGGGACAGGGGAGCGGTCAGCCCCAGCATTTT. It translates to CASSYWGQGSGQPQHF.

The V call is TRBV12-3 or TRBV12-4, the J call TRBJ2-6; D unclear. The CDR3 covers 16 residues. With 6 bases removed from V and 0 bases from J, the gap between germline ends came to 12 bases. This CDR3 reads CASSPGLNSGANVLTF. In nucleotides, the CDR3 is TGTGCCAGCAGCCCCGGGCTAAACTCTGGGGCCAACGTCCTGACTTTC.

The chain couples TRBV5-1 to TRBJ2-1; 11 bases line up with TRBD2. Trimming at V came to 4 bases and at J to 10 bases, leaving 10 bases not matched to a gene. CDR1 and CDR2 (germline): SGHRS, YFSETQ. The CDR3 has 15 amino acids. CDR3 region: CASSRTLAGAEEQFF. The DNA for the CDR3 is TGCGCCAGCAGCCGTACACTAGCGGGGGCCGAAGAGCAGTTCTTC.

In its sample, this clonotype was seen a few times. V gene TRBV5-1 combines with J gene TRBJ1-3; possible D gene TRBD1, 6 bases. The V and J ends lost 5 bases and 6 bases respectively, with 18 bases between them. Germline loops: CDR1 SGHRS, CDR2 YFSETQ. The CDR3 runs to 15 residues. CDR3 loop: CASSLAGPGENTIYF. Here the CDR3 DNA reads TGCGCCAGCAGTCTGGCAGGCCCAGGGGAAAACACCATATATTTT.

This rearrangement joins TRBV5-1 to TRBJ2-7; 8 bases fit TRBD1. Germline V gene sequence: CDR1 SGHRS, CDR2 YFSETQ. After removal of 4 bases from V and 3 bases from J, the junction contained 9 bases not matched to a gene. This CDR3 is 15 amino acids long. CDR3 protein: CASSLGTGLNYEQYF. CDR3 DNA: TGCGCCAGCAGCCTGGGGACAGGTCTCAACTACGAGCAGTACTTC.

The CDR3 bases are TGCAGTGCTTTCTCCAGCTACGAGCAGTACTTC. It encodes CSAFSSYEQYF. This rearrangement joins TRBV20-1 to TRBJ2-7, with D unclear. V was clipped by 5 bases and J by 3 bases, with 8 bases between them. The CDR3 sequence is 11 residues long. Germline CDR1 is DFQATT and CDR2 is SNEGSKA (reference sequence).

The chain is built from TRBV9 and TRBJ2-7; D gene unclear. V was clipped by 4 bases and J by 7 bases, with 9 bases between them. CDR1 and CDR2 (germline): SGDLS, YYNGEE. The CDR3 spans 11 residues. The CDR3 is CASSSDGEQYF. CDR3 in DNA: TGTGCCAGCAGCTCGGACGGGGAGCAGTACTTC.

The V and J genes are TRBV2 and TRBJ2-5, with D perhaps matching TRBD1 (7 bases). CDR1 is SNHLY, CDR2 FYNNEI, per germline. Between the trimmed V and J ends, which lost 7 bases and 3 bases, there was a span of 18 bases. This CDR3 region has 15 residues. The CDR3 DNA sequence: TGTGCCAGCACCACCAGGGGGGAAAGGGAAGAGACCCAGTACTTC. Translation: CASTTRGEREETQYF.

This clonotype was detected only a few times. The chain employs TRBV12-3 or TRBV12-4 and TRBJ1-1; 9 positions match TRBD1. V gave up 9 bases and J gave up 4 bases; unmatched junction bases: 6. The CDR3 is 13 residues long. The CDR3 region is CASTRDRVTEAFF. The CDR3 bases are TGTGCCAGTACTCGGGACAGGGTCACTGAAGCTTTCTTT.

This clonotype was counted at least ten times. This chain joins TRBV5-6 and TRBJ2-3, with a tentative D call TRBD1 (6 bases). Deletions cut 0 bases from V and 2 bases from J, with 7 bases between. Germline V CDR1 and CDR2: SGHDT, YYEEEE. CDR3 length: 14 residues. This chain's CDR3 is CASSLDRDTDTQYF. The CDR3 nucleotides read TGTGCCAGCAGCTTGGACAGGGACACAGATACGCAGTATTTT.

The chain combines TRBV18 with TRBJ2-7; 8 nucleotides align to TRBD2. The CDR3 covers 16 residues. Trimming cost V 4 bases and J 0 bases; bases outside gene matches: 8. Per germline, CDR1 KGHSH and CDR2 LQKENI. CDR3 sequence reads: CASSQLSGTNSYEQYF. CDR3 coding DNA: TGTGCCAGCTCACAACTTAGCGGGACAAACTCCTACGAGCAGTACTTC.

The chain couples TRBV29-1 to TRBJ1-5; the D gene is possibly TRBD1 (6 bases). Germline CDR1 and CDR2: SQVTM and ANQGSEA. V shed 7 bases and J shed 2 bases, with 18 bases lying between them. CDR3 length equals 15 residues. CDR3 protein: CSAQTGHGGNQPQHF. The CDR3, as DNA: TGCAGCGCTCAGACAGGTCATGGGGGCAATCAGCCCCAGCATTTT.

This clonotype was seen a few times. The genes are TRBV11-2 and TRBJ1-1, with D perhaps TRBD1 (5 bases). This CDR3 is 14 amino acids long. The V gene's germline CDR1 is SGHAT and CDR2 FQNNGV. V dropped 6 bases and J dropped 4 bases, with 15 bases sitting between them. In DNA form, the CDR3 reads TGTGCCAGCAGACCGCTCAGGGACCCCACTGAAGCTTTCTTT. Its translation: CASRPLRDPTEAFF.

The chain employs TRBV6-6 and TRBJ1-3; D is perhaps TRBD1 (6 bases). V was trimmed by 0 bases and J by 7 bases, leaving 13 bases between them. Germline loops: CDR1 MNHNY, CDR2 SVGAGI (reference sequence). The CDR3 is 15 amino acids. The CDR3 loop is CASSYSGGAVNTIYF. CDR3 bases: TGTGCCAGCAGTTACTCGGGGGGCGCGGTTAACACCATATATTTT.

This clonotype was counted between two and nine times. The chain couples TRBV5-6 to TRBJ2-1; D remains ambiguous. The ends were cut back, 1 base at V and 4 bases at J, with 6 bases in the middle. Germline V lookup: CDR1 SGHDT, CDR2 YYEEEE. The CDR3 runs 13 residues. The CDR3 region has the DNA TGTGCCAGCAGCTTGCCACAGTACAATGAGCAGTTCTTC. Its protein is CASSLPQYNEQFF.

The chain carries TRBV4-1 and TRBJ2-1; TRBD1 is a possible D gene (5 bases). The CDR3 loop spans 12 amino acids. In germline, CDR1 is MGHRA, CDR2 YSYEKL. Trimming took 0 bases from V and 8 from J, leaving 5 bases between them. CDR3: CASSQEQDEQFF. The CDR3, as DNA: TGCGCCAGCAGCCAAGAACAGGATGAGCAGTTCTTC.

Only a few counts were recorded for this clonotype. This chain links TRBV7-6 with TRBJ2-7; 7 nucleotides agree with TRBD1. CDR1 is SGHVS and CDR2 is FNYEAQ in the germline V gene. The length of the CDR3 is 14 residues. V gave up 4 bases and J gave up 6 bases; unmatched junction bases: 9. CDR3 loop: CASSSYRGRGEQYF. The CDR3 DNA is TGTGCCAGCAGCTCCTACAGGGGAAGGGGCGAGCAGTACTTC.

The genes are TRBV18 and TRBJ1-2, with D possibly matching TRBD1 (5 bases). Trimming removed 3 bases from V and 2 bases from J, with 13 bases in between. CDR1 and CDR2 from the germline V gene are KGHSH and LQKENI. CDR3 size: 15 residues. CDR3 loop: CASSPTHGANYGYTF. CDR3 bases: TGTGCCAGCTCACCTACTCACGGGGCGAACTATGGCTACACCTTC.

This chain links TRBV12-3 or TRBV12-4 with TRBJ1-2; possibly TRBD1 for D (5 bases). The CDR3 has 17 residues. V was shortened by 5 bases and J by 3 bases, with 22 bases between the two germline ends. For the CDR3, the DNA is TGTGCCAGCAGTCCCCAGGGCGTCCCATCTGGTGACTATGGCTACACCTTC. Amino acids: CASSPQGVPSGDYGYTF.

This clonotype was seen repeatedly, ten times or more. The rearrangement joins TRBV12-3 or TRBV12-4 to TRBJ2-7; 8 bases map to TRBD2. V gave up 2 bases and J gave up 4 bases; unmatched junction bases: 7. The CDR3 sequence is 15 residues long. DNA of the CDR3: TGTGCCAGCAGTTTAACTCTAGCGGGCCTTTACGAGCAGTACTTC. It encodes CASSLTLAGLYEQYF.

This chain connects TRBV5-1 to TRBJ1-2; perhaps TRBD1 as D (5 bases). Germline V gene lookup returns CDR1 SGHRS and CDR2 YFSETQ. The ends were cut back, 1 base at V and 7 bases at J, with 17 bases in the middle. The CDR3 is 15 amino acids. The CDR3 DNA follows: TGCGCCAGCAGCTTGAATGGAGGGGATTTAATTGGCTACACCTTC. This sequence encodes CASSLNGGDLIGYTF.

This clonotype was recorded a few times. The chain couples TRBV6-5 to TRBJ2-1, with 14 bases matching TRBD2. The CDR3 loop spans 14 amino acids. Germline lookup yields CDR1 MNHEY and CDR2 SVGAGI. V shed 10 bases and J 7 bases; nucleotides not matched to a gene: 6. CDR3 DNA: TGTGCCACCCAGACTAGCGGGAGGGTGAATGAGCAGTTCTTC. It translates to CATQTSGRVNEQFF.